These 2 T cell receptor beta chains originate from one sample sequenced in a study of Ad26.COV2.S vaccination and SARS-CoV-2 variants. TCRdb's copy holds only in-frame clones and misses some; the assay was immunoSEQ multiplex PCR. Seen here are some 250,000 clones, roughly 90% observed once, and the top ten hold around 10%. The treatment: around 19 received Ad26.COV2.S at low or high dose, single or two shots; 5 received placebo; per-sample allocation not given. Samples came from day 63 after the first vaccine or placebo injection. Sequenced here: peripheral blood, sampled in a trial of Ad26.COV2.S vaccine versus placebo. These TCRs come from a person between 18 and 65 years old who received the Ad26.COV2.S COVID-19 vaccine or a placebo.

The rearrangement joins TRBV6-5 to TRBJ1-4; D is undetermined. In germline, CDR1 is MNHEY, CDR2 SVGAGI. This CDR3 comprises 13 residues. Trimming shortened V by 6 bases and J by 8 bases, and 13 bases separated the two germline ends. CDR3 residues: CASRTYSREKLFF. In DNA, the CDR3 is TGTGCCAGCAGAACTTACAGCAGAGAAAAACTGTTTTTT.

The chain is built from TRBV18 and TRBJ2-5; D is uncertain. Germline lookup yields CDR1 KGHSH and CDR2 LQKENI. This CDR3 has 11 amino acids. Trimming removed 3 bases from V and 3 bases from J, with 2 bases in between. CDR3 coding DNA: TGTGCCAGCTCACCGGAAGAGACCCAGTACTTC. It yields the protein CASSPEETQYF.